This TCR beta chain emerged from a study of T cell repertoires in cytomegalovirus infection. About the study: The study used recently identified HLA-C-restricted and well-studied HLA-B-restricted CMV epitopes.

Each CDR3 protein gets one entry after TCRdb re-called the reads with MiXCR. The profile covers approximately 120,000 distinct CDR3 sequences, with 32% appearing a single time and around three fifths taken by the ten largest. Points from the study as a whole: Dominating the ex vivo response were TCR beta clonotypes that were CMV-specific and HLA-C-restricted.

With respect to this clonotype: No antigen is known for it.

Trimming left V 2 bases short and J 0 bases short, with 10 bases between. In germline, CDR1 is KGHSH, CDR2 LQKENI. CDR3 length: 15 amino acids. The chain recombines TRBV18 with TRBJ1-1, with D possibly matching TRBD1 (5 bases). This receptor was identified in a human donor in good health (CMV status not recorded). Some clones in this sample may be carry-over from other donors' samples. The material was CD8+ T cells from cultured PBMCs, obtained from culture after CMV antigen stimulation. The CDR3 loop reads CASSPETAMNTEAFF. CDR3 nucleotide sequence: TGTGCCAGCTCACCAGAGACAGCCATGAACACTGAAGCTTTCTTT.